The sequence of this TCR beta chain was determined in a study of blood T cell repertoires in COVID-19. Study at large: Spain, Italy and the United States supplied samples that represented acute and convalescent COVID-19.

This CDR3 has 15 amino acids. Germline lookup yields CDR1 ENHRY and CDR2 SYGVKD. With V trimmed by 10 bases and J by 3 bases, 12 bases remained unmatched. Original data processing: Reference gene primer amplification in the assay estimated nucleated cell counts. Generated by immunoSEQ multiplex PCR, the TCRdb table keeps only in-frame clones and is missing some. V and J calls and clone size follow that table, whereas D and trimming were derived from the DNA. The profile shows hundreds of thousands of clones, approximately 88% of them singletons. The chain employs TRBV10-3 and TRBJ2-1; 7 bases fit TRBD1. The sequence derives from a woman aged 25 to 39 who had recovered from COVID-19. Source material: PBMCs or T cells enriched from blood (not recorded which). Here the CDR3 reads CATRTGNGNYNEQFF. The CDR3 nucleotides read TGTGCCACTCGGACAGGCAACGGGAACTACAATGAGCAGTTCTTC.